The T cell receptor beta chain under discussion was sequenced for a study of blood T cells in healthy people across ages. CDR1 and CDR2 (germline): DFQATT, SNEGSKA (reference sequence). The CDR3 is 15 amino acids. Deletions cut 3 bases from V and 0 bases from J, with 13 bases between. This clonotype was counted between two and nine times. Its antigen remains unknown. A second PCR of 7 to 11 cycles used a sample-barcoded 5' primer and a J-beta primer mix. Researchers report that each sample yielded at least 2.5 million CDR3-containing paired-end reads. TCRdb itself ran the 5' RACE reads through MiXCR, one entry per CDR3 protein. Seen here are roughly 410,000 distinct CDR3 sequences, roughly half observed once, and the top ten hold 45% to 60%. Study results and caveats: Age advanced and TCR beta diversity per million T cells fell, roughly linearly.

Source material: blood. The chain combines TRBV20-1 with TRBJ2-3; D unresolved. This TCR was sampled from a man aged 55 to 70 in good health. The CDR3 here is CSASGSLRSTDTQYF. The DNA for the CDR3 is TGCAGTGCTAGTGGCTCCCTACGTAGCACAGATACGCAGTATTTT.